A selection of T cell receptor beta chains follows, all from one sample in a study of blood T cell repertoires in COVID-19. Generated by immunoSEQ multiplex PCR, the TCRdb table keeps only in-frame clones and is missing some. The sample yields nearly 60,000 clones, more than 75% seen once. Sequencing input: peripheral blood. All receptors derive from a man aged 35 to 55 with active COVID-19. The conserved cysteine and the conserved F or W are not part of the CDR3 here. Size is omitted from some rows. Given values are once, few, many or a class for expanded clones.

>few|TRBV29-1
SVVGTGATDTQY
>.|TRBV5-4
ASGAGGGDNEQF
>.|TRBV5-1
ASSLVRGLLGGKTDTQY
>medium-sized|TRBV29-1
SVWANGTPYGYT
>.|TRBV9
ASSVLRGAKTQY
>.|TRBV5-6
ASSRTSGLHNEQF
>.|TRBV27
ANDYERQETQY
>.|TRBV5-1
ASSLAPDNEQF
>.|TRBV5-6
ASSLIRDRDTDTQY
>.|TRBV6-5
ASRDRGYEQY
>.|TRBV7-9
ASTGGGFEKLF
>.|TRBV3-1/TRBV3-2
ASSTGSYGEQF
>.|TRBV10-3
AIRGTGSSY
>.|TRBV18
ASSPDSNYGYT